One and the same sample provided the 22 T cell receptor beta chains below, sequenced in a study of cytotoxic CD8 clonotypes in ibrutinib-treated CLL. Method: immunoSEQ multiplex PCR; TCRdb's copy keeps in-frame clones and lacks some. This table has 35,000 to 40,000 clones, roughly 50% appearing once. Here the sequenced sample was PBMCs, taken before ibrutinib treatment. These receptors came from a human donor with chronic lymphocytic leukemia.

The chain carries TRBV6-1 and TRBJ1-2, with D maybe TRBD1 (5 bases). The CDR3 has 15 amino acids. The V gene's germline CDR1 is MNHNS and CDR2 SASEGT. V lost 4 bases and J lost 4, with 16 bases in between. DNA of the CDR3: TGTGCCAGCAGTGTTCGCGGGGCATCTCTCTATGGCTACACCTTC. It translates to CASSVRGASLYGYTF.

This chain joins TRBV10-3 and TRBJ2-7; 9 positions agree with TRBD1. CDR3 length: 15 amino acids. Germline V gene sequence: CDR1 ENHRY, CDR2 SYGVKD. After removal of 8 bases from V and 7 bases from J, the junction contained 15 bases not matched to a gene. CDR3 in amino acids: CAIAQPGQGPREQYF. The CDR3 bases are TGTGCCATCGCGCAGCCGGGACAGGGCCCTCGGGAGCAGTACTTC.

The rearrangement uses TRBV29-1 and TRBJ2-3; D is perhaps TRBD1 (6 bases). The V gene lost 7 bases and the J gene lost 3 bases, with 11 bases spanning the gap. CDR1 SQVTM and CDR2 ANQGSEA come from the germline V gene. CDR3 length equals 12 residues. The CDR3 sequence: CSGNRETDTQYF. As DNA, the CDR3 is TGCAGCGGGAACAGGGAAACAGATACGCAGTATTTT.

The rearrangement links TRBV19 to TRBJ2-7; D uncertain. The CDR3 spans 15 residues. Germline V gives CDR1 LNHDA, CDR2 SQIVND (reference sequence). The V gene lost 2 bases and the J gene lost 6 bases, with 17 bases spanning the gap. As DNA, the CDR3 is TGTGCCAGTAGTATAATTACGGCGGCGGTGGGCGAGCAGTACTTC. Protein sequence: CASSIITAAVGEQYF.

The chain combines TRBV27 with TRBJ1-5; 9 nucleotides line up with TRBD1. This CDR3 is 20 amino acids long. Trimming cost V 1 base and J 2 bases; bases outside gene matches: 15. The germline gives CDR1 MNHEY, CDR2 SMNVEV (reference sequence). CDR3 in amino acids: CASSLLGQGKPGMGNQPQHF. The CDR3 DNA sequence: TGTGCCAGCAGTTTATTAGGACAGGGGAAACCGGGGATGGGCAATCAGCCCCAGCATTTT.

This clone came up a few times. The chain has TRBV28 and TRBJ2-5; TRBD2 matches at 15 bases. The V gene end was trimmed by 6 bases and the J gene end by 4 bases; junction bases not matched to a gene: 9. Looked up from germline, CDR1 is MDHEN and CDR2 is SYDVKM. This CDR3 region has 17 residues. In nucleotides, the CDR3 is TGTGCCAGCAGATCCGGGACTAGCGGGAGGATGGGAGAGACCCAGTACTTC. Translated, it gives CASRSGTSGRMGETQYF. The entire variable domain, with the rest obtained from reference TRBV28 and TRBJ2-5, is as follows: DVKVTQSSRYLVKRTGEKVFLECVQDMDHENMFWYRQDPGLGLRLIYFSYDVKMKEKGDIPEGYSVSREKKERFSLILESASTNQTSMYLCASRSGTSGRMGETQYFGPGTRLLVL.

This clone has ten or more counts. The CDR3 here is CSGGPSGTQYF. The CDR3 nucleotides read TGCAGTGGGGGACCCTCAGGGACCCAGTACTTC. This chain uses TRBV20-1 with TRBJ2-5; D is tentatively TRBD1 or TRBD2 (5 bases each). The V end was cut by 7 bases, the J end by 7 bases, with 13 bases between. The CDR3 contains 11 residues. Germline CDR1 DFQATT, CDR2 SNEGSKA (reference sequence).

The chain is built from TRBV6-1 and TRBJ1-2; 9 bases fit TRBD1. The CDR3 totals 15 residues. The ends lost 1 base at V and 3 bases at J; junction bases unmatched: 3. Germline values: CDR1 MNHNS, CDR2 SASEGT. The CDR3 spells CASSEEDRGYYGYTF. The CDR3 DNA sequence: TGTGCCAGCAGTGAAGAGGACAGGGGCTACTATGGCTACACCTTC.

The sample holds a few counts of this clone. The J gene is TRBJ1-2, the V gene TRBV9; D is uncertain. Trimming stripped 2 bases from V and 3 bases from J, with 8 bases between. Germline V lookup: CDR1 SGDLS, CDR2 YYNGEE. This CDR3 contains 13 residues. The CDR3 protein is CASSVAPYYGYTF. CDR3 sequence (DNA): TGTGCCAGCAGCGTGGCCCCCTACTATGGCTACACCTTC.

The J gene is TRBJ1-4, the V gene TRBV15, with TRBD1 matching over 11 bases. Germline V gene lookup returns CDR1 LNHNV and CDR2 YYDKDF (reference sequence). The CDR3 is made up of 15 amino acids. Trimming cost V 2 bases and J 7 bases; bases outside gene matches: 3. As DNA, the CDR3 is TGTGCCACCAGCAGACCGGGACAGGGGGTTGAAAAACTGTTTTTT. Protein sequence: CATSRPGQGVEKLFF.

This chain uses TRBV6-6 with TRBJ1-2; maybe TRBD1 (5 bases). Germline V gives CDR1 MNHNY, CDR2 SVGAGI (reference sequence). This CDR3 is 12 amino acids long. The CDR3 protein is CAKYDQGYGYTF. The CDR3 bases are TGTGCTAAATACGACCAGGGCTATGGCTACACCTTC.

This chain connects TRBV19 to TRBJ2-1; D may match TRBD1 or TRBD2 (6 bases each). This CDR3 contains 16 residues. CDR1 is LNHDA and CDR2 is SQIVND in the germline V gene (reference sequence). V lost 3 bases and J 3 bases, leaving 15 bases between the germline ends. Here the CDR3 reads CASSISPRGDYNEQFF. The CDR3, as DNA: TGTGCCAGTAGTATCTCCCCAAGGGGGGACTACAATGAGCAGTTCTTC. Full variable domain (missing parts from reference TRBV19 and TRBJ2-1): DGGITQSPKYLFRKEGQNVTLSCEQNLNHDAMYWYRQDPGQGLRLIYYSQIVNDFQKGDIAEGYSVSREKKESFPLTVTSAQKNPTAFYLCASSISPRGDYNEQFFGPGTRLTVL.

This chain joins TRBV25-1 and TRBJ2-5, with 9 bases fitting TRBD1. The V gene's germline CDR1 is MGHDK and CDR2 SYGVNS. V was pared by 4 bases and J by 2 bases, with 11 bases of the junction left unmatched. The CDR3 sequence is 17 residues long. The CDR3 nucleotides read TGTGCCAGCAGTGGGACGGGACAGGGTAGGGGACAAGAGACCCAGTACTTC. Translating gives CASSGTGQGRGQETQYF.

The rearrangement uses TRBV9 and TRBJ1-1; D ambiguous. V shed 1 base and J shed 1 base, with 5 bases lying between them. CDR3 length equals 13 residues. CDR1 is SGDLS, CDR2 YYNGEE, per germline. The CDR3 region has the DNA TGTGCCAGCAGCGTACTGCCGAACACTGAAGCTTTCTTT. Its protein is CASSVLPNTEAFF.

This chain uses TRBV28 with TRBJ2-7; D may be TRBD1 (7 bases). Per germline, CDR1 MDHEN and CDR2 SYDVKM. Trimming shortened V by 4 bases and J by 4 bases, and 14 bases separated the two germline ends. This CDR3 spans 14 amino acids. The CDR3, as DNA: TGTGCCAGCAGTTCCCCGCAGGGGGGTTACGAGCAGTACTTC. Translation gives CASSSPQGGYEQYF.

This rearrangement joins TRBV6-1 to TRBJ2-7; a possible D gene is TRBD2 (5 bases). The CDR3 spans 14 residues. Between the trimmed V and J ends, which lost 4 bases and 4 bases, there was a span of 14 bases. Germline V gene sequence: CDR1 MNHNS, CDR2 SASEGT. CDR3 bases: TGTGCCAGCAGTGCCCGGACTGAGACTTACGAGCAGTACTTC. Its protein is CASSARTETYEQYF.

This chain joins TRBV19 and TRBJ1-1; 9 nucleotides agree with TRBD1. Germline V gene data show CDR1 as LNHDA and CDR2 as SQIVND (reference sequence). The CDR3 loop spans 13 amino acids. With 4 bases clipped from V and 5 bases from J, the junction kept 2 bases outside the gene matches. The CDR3 spells CASSRGQGTEAFF. CDR3 DNA: TGTGCCAGTAGTAGGGGACAGGGAACTGAAGCTTTCTTT.

J is TRBJ2-7 and V is TRBV27; possible D gene TRBD1, 6 bases. There are 12 residues in the CDR3. The germline gives CDR1 MNHEY, CDR2 SMNVEV (reference sequence). Trimming stripped 6 bases from V and 6 bases from J, with 12 bases between. CDR3 sequence: CASSPWGREQYF. The CDR3 coding sequence is TGTGCCAGCAGCCCCTGGGGGCGCGAGCAGTACTTC.

CDR3 protein: CASSHRQGDLAKNIQYF. CDR3 DNA: TGCGCCAGCAGCCACCGACAGGGTGATCTCGCCAAAAACATTCAGTACTTC. This sequence joins TRBV4-1 and TRBJ2-4; 7 bases map to TRBD1. CDR1 and CDR2 (germline): MGHRA, YSYEKL. This CDR3 spans 17 amino acids. Unmatched junction bases numbered 9, after V lost 3 bases and J lost 1 base.

The CDR3 bases are TGTGCCAGCAGCCCGTGGGGGGGCGGACAGCCCCAGCATTTT. Amino acid sequence: CASSPWGGGQPQHF. This sequence joins TRBV7-9 and TRBJ1-5; perhaps TRBD1 as D (6 bases). This CDR3 comprises 14 residues. Trimming shortened V by 5 bases and J by 7 bases, and 15 bases separated the two germline ends. Looked up from germline, CDR1 is SEHNR and CDR2 is FQNEAQ (reference sequence).

The chain is built from TRBV11-2 and TRBJ2-3, with 9 positions matching TRBD2. J gave up 4 bases and V 11 bases, and 16 bases lay outside the gene matches. Germline CDR1 and CDR2: SGHAT and FQNNGV. CDR3 size: 16 residues. CDR3 DNA: TGTGCCTGGAAGCGGGGGGCCCCGCGGGTACCAGATACGCAGTATTTT. Residues: CAWKRGAPRVPDTQYF.

V and J are TRBV6-5 and TRBJ1-1; D gene ambiguous. The ends were cut back, 4 bases at V and 5 bases at J, with 14 bases in the middle. Germline assignment: CDR1 MNHEY and CDR2 SVGAGI. CDR3 length equals 14 residues. The CDR3 DNA is TGTGCCAGCAGTTTGGTCTCCACAAAAACTGAAGCTTTCTTT. Translated, it gives CASSLVSTKTEAFF.